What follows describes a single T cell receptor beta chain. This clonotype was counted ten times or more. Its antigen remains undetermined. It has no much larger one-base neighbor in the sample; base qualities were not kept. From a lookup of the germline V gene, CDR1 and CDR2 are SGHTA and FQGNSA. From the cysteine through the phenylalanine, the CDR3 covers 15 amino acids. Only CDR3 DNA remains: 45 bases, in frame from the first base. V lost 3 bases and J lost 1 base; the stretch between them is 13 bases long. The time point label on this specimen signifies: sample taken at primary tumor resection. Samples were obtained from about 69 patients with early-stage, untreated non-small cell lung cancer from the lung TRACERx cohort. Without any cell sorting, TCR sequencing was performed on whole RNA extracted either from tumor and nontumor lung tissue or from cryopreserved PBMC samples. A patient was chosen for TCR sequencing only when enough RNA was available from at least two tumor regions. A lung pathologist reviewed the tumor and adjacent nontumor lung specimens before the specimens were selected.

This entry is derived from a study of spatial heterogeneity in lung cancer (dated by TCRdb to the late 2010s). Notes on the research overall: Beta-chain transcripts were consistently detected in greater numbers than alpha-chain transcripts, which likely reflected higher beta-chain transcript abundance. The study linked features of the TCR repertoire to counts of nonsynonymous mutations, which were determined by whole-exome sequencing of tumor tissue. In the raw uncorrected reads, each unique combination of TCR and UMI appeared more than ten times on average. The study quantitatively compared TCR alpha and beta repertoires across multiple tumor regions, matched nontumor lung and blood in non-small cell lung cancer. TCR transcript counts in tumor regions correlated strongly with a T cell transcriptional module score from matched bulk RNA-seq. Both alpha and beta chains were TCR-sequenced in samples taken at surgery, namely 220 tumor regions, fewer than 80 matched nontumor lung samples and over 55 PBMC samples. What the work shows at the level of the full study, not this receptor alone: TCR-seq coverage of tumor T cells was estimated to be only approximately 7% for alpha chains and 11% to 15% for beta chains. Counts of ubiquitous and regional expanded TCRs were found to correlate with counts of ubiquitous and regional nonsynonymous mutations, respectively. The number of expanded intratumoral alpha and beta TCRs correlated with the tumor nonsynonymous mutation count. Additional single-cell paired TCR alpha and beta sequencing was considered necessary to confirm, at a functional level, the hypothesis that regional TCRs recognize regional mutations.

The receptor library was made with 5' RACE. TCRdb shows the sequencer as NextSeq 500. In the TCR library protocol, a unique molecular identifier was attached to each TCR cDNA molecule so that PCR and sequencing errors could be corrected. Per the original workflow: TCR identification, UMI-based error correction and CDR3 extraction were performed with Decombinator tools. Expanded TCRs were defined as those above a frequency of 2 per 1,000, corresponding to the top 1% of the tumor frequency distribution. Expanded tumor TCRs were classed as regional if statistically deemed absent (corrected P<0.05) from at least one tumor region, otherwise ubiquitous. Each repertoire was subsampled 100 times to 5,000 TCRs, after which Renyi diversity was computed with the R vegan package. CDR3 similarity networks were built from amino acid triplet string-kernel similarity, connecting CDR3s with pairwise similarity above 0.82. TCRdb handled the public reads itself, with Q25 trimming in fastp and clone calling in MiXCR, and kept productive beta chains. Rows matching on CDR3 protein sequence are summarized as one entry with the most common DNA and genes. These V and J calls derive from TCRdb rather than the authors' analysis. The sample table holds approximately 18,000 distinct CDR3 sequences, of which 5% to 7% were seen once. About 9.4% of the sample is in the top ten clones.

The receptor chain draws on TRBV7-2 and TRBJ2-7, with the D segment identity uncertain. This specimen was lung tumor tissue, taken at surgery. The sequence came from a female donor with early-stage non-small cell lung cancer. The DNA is TGTGCCAGCAGCTTGCCCAGTCTTGGTTCCTACGAGCAGTACTTC. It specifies CASSLPSLGSYEQYF.